This T cell receptor (beta chain) comes out of a study of lymphopenia after photon versus proton radiotherapy. Whole-study findings and limits: Oligoclonal CD8+ Temra expansion after nadir drove photon patients' diversity drop. A bigger post-nadir fall in TCR diversity correlated inversely with survival time in deceased patients.

This clone has a single count. Its antigen remains unidentified. Germline V gene data show CDR1 as SGHTA and CDR2 as FQGNSA. Trimming pared 3 bases from V and 5 bases from J, leaving 11 bases between. There are 13 residues in the CDR3. Profiling relied on immunoSEQ multiplex PCR, and the TCRdb table lists in-frame clones only, not all of them. The data hold some 30,000 clones, with roughly 90% observed a single time. The starting material was peripheral blood, obtained from a patient treated with photon-based radiotherapy. This TCR derives from a woman in her forties or fifties with pancreatic cancer. The V and J genes are TRBV7-2 and TRBJ2-7; TRBD1 is a possible D gene (5 bases). The DNA for the CDR3 is TGTGCCAGCAGCTTGGGGCCGCCCGACGAGCAGTACTTC. Translation: CASSLGPPDEQYF.